These 8 T cell receptor beta chains were all obtained from the same sample, sequenced in a study of T-cell memory formation after mild COVID-19. TCRdb reprocessed the 5' RACE reads via MiXCR and lists one record per CDR3 protein. The data hold 500,000 to 600,000 distinct CDR3 sequences, with about a sixth observed a single time. Sequencing was carried out using PBMCs or a T cell subset sorted from them (not recorded which). These receptors came from an adult woman who had mild COVID-19 (a few samples of this study predate the infection). Cell type and time point are not known.

Only one count was recorded for this clonotype. The rearrangement links TRBV4-3 to TRBJ2-3; D is possibly TRBD1 (6 bases). Trimming took 0 bases from V and 2 from J, leaving 12 bases between them. The CDR3 is 16 amino acids. Germline V gives CDR1 LGHNA, CDR2 YSLEER. CDR3 amino acids: CASSQDPRGVTDTQYF. CDR3 bases: TGCGCCAGCAGCCAAGATCCCAGGGGCGTCACAGATACGCAGTATTTT.

This clonotype was picked up a small number of times. The CDR3 DNA follows: TGTGCCAGCAGTTGGGGGGCTGGCGCTTTCTTT. Its translation: CASSWGAGAFF. V and J are TRBV12-3 or TRBV12-4 and TRBJ1-1, with D tentatively TRBD1 (6 bases). CDR3 length equals 11 residues. The V end lost 4 bases, the J end lost 11 bases, and 11 bases lay between the germline ends.

This clonotype was seen ten or more times. The chain couples TRBV5-1 to TRBJ1-1; unclear D gene. The V and J ends lost 0 bases and 1 base respectively, with 7 bases between them. CDR1 is SGHRS and CDR2 is YFSETQ in the germline V gene. This CDR3 region has 14 residues. The CDR3 sequence: CASSLGAGNTEAFF. The CDR3 DNA follows: TGCGCCAGCAGCTTGGGGGCAGGGAACACTGAAGCTTTCTTT.

In its sample, this clonotype was seen many times. V is TRBV13 and J is TRBJ2-5; D gene unclear. Germline CDR1 is PRHDT and CDR2 is FYEKMQ (reference sequence). This CDR3 comprises 11 residues. V was cut by 3 bases and J by 5 bases, with 4 bases left in between. The chain's CDR3 is CASSLYETQYF. CDR3 DNA: TGTGCCAGCAGCTTGTATGAGACCCAGTACTTC.

The rearrangement links TRBV6-5 to TRBJ1-2, with unresolved D. CDR3 length equals 16 residues. The germline gives CDR1 MNHEY, CDR2 SVGAGI. Trimming removed 6 bases at V and 4 bases at J, with 21 bases between. The CDR3 DNA reads as TGTGCCAGCAGGACGATCCGGGCCGCGGTGGGCTATGGCTACACCTTC. It encodes CASRTIRAAVGYGYTF.

The chain employs TRBV7-9 and TRBJ1-1; 7 nucleotides match TRBD1. This CDR3 is built from 13 residues. Trimming removed 4 bases from V and 6 bases from J; junction bases left unmatched: 5. Germline CDR1 is SEHNR and CDR2 is FQNEAQ (reference sequence). This CDR3 is CASSSRQGPEAFF. For the CDR3, the DNA is TGTGCCAGCAGCTCGCGACAGGGACCTGAAGCTTTCTTT.

This chain links TRBV2 with TRBJ2-1; TRBD2 matches 7 bases. CDR3 length: 15 residues. Trimming at V came to 2 bases and at J to 0 bases, leaving 1 base not matched to a gene. The germline gives CDR1 SNHLY, CDR2 FYNNEI. CDR3 sequence: CASSESGISYNEQFF. The CDR3 nucleotides are TGTGCCAGCAGTGAAAGCGGGATCTCCTACAATGAGCAGTTCTTC. Together with reference TRBV2 and TRBJ2-1, the CDR3 gives the full variable domain: EPEVTQTPSHQVTQMGQEVILRCVPISNHLYFYWYRQILGQKVEFLVSFYNNEISEKSEIFDDQFSVERPDGSNFTLKIRSTKLEDSAMYFCASSESGISYNEQFFGPGTRLTVL.

This clonotype was counted a few times. The chain has TRBV11-3 and TRBJ2-1; 8 bases are a match to TRBD2. There are 16 residues in the CDR3. The germline CDR1 and CDR2 sequences are SGHNT and YENEEA. The ends lost 4 bases at V and 2 bases at J; junction bases unmatched: 7. The CDR3 reads CASSSSGSNTYNEQFF. The CDR3 region has the DNA TGTGCCAGCAGCTCGAGCGGGAGTAACACCTACAATGAGCAGTTCTTC.